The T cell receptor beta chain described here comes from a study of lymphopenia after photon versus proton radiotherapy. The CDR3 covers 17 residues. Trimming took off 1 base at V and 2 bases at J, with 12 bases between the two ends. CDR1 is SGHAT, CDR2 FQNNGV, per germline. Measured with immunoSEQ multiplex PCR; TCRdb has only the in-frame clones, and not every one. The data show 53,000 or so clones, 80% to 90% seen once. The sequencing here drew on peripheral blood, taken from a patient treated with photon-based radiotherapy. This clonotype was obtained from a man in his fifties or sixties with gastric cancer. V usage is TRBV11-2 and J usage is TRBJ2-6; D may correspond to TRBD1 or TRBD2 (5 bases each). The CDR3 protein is CASSLGRQTTGANVLTF. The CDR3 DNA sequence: TGTGCCAGCAGCTTAGGCAGACAGACTACTGGGGCCAACGTCCTGACTTTC. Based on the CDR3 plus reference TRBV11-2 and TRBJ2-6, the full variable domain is EAGVAQSPRYKIIEKRQSVAFWCNPISGHATLYWYQQILGQGPKLLIQFQNNGVVDDSQLPKDRFSAERLKGVDSTLKIQPAKLEDSAVYLCASSLGRQTTGANVLTFGAGSRLTVL.